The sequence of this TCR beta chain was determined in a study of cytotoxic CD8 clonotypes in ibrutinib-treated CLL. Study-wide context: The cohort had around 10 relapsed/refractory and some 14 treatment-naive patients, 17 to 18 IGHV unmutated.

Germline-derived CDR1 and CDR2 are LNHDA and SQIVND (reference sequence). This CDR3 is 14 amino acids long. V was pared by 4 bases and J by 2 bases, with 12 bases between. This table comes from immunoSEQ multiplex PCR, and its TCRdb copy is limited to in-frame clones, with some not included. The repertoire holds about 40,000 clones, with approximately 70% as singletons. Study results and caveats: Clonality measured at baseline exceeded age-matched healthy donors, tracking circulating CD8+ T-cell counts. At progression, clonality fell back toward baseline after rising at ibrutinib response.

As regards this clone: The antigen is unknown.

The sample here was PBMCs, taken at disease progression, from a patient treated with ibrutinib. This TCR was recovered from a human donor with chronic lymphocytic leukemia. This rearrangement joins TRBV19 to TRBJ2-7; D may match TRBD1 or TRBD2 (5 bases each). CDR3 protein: CASSTPGRTYEQYF. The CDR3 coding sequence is TGTGCCAGTAGTACCCCGGGACGGACCTACGAGCAGTACTTC.